The T cell receptor (beta chain) described here comes from a study of cytotoxic CD8 clonotypes in ibrutinib-treated CLL. Profiling relied on immunoSEQ multiplex PCR, and the TCRdb table lists in-frame clones only, not all of them. The profile covers hundreds of thousands of clones, with 60% to 80% appearing a single time and under 8% taken by the ten largest. This CDR3 region has 13 residues. Germline V gives CDR1 MNHEY, CDR2 SMNVEV (reference sequence). V lost 8 bases and J lost 0, with 10 bases in between. This receptor was identified in a human donor with chronic lymphocytic leukemia. The chain links TRBV27 to TRBJ1-1; D gene uncertain. The sample here was PBMCs, taken after 36 months of ibrutinib treatment. CDR3 DNA sequence: TGTGCCAGCCGACTCGGGGTGAACACTGAAGCTTTCTTT. It specifies CASRLGVNTEAFF.